This is a list of T cell receptor beta chains from one sample in a study of cytotoxic CD8 clonotypes in ibrutinib-treated CLL. TCRdb's table, derived via immunoSEQ multiplex PCR, lists solely in-frame clones and lacks some. The sample carries around 310,000 clones, just under 80% recorded once. The sample consisted of PBMCs, taken before ibrutinib treatment. The source of these receptors is a human donor with chronic lymphocytic leukemia. The CDR3 runs from the conserved cysteine through the conserved F or W. Fields, in order: D gene, V gene, J gene, CDR3 length, clone size, CDR3 protein, CDR3 DNA. A D gene is named only where the DNA matches it firmly. Clone size is not always given. Where it is, it says once, few, many or a class for expanded clones.

d_call: NA; v_call: TRBV6-1; j_call: TRBJ2-2; cdr3_length: 13; clone_size: NA; cdr3_aa: CASSGTMTGELFF; cdr3_nt: TGTGCCAGCAGTGGGACAATGACCGGGGAGCTGTTTTTT
d_call: TRBD1; v_call: TRBV12-5; j_call: TRBJ1-1; cdr3_length: 15; clone_size: NA; cdr3_aa: CASGLAQGYGTEAFF; cdr3_nt: TGTGCTAGTGGTTTGGCACAGGGGTATGGCACTGAAGCTTTCTTT
d_call: NA; v_call: TRBV18; j_call: TRBJ2-3; cdr3_length: 12; clone_size: few; cdr3_aa: CASSSPLDTQYF; cdr3_nt: TGTGCCAGCTCAAGCCCTCTGGATACGCAGTATTTT
d_call: NA; v_call: TRBV11-2; j_call: TRBJ1-1; cdr3_length: 18; clone_size: NA; cdr3_aa: CASSLGRAGAKLNTEAFF; cdr3_nt: TGTGCCAGCAGCTTAGGCCGGGCAGGGGCGAAGTTGAACACTGAAGCTTTCTTT
d_call: TRBD2; v_call: TRBV4-3; j_call: TRBJ2-7; cdr3_length: 17; clone_size: few; cdr3_aa: CASSQGGLAGEGYEQYF; cdr3_nt: TGCGCCAGCAGCCAAGGGGGTCTGGCGGGAGAAGGCTACGAGCAGTACTTC
d_call: TRBD1; v_call: TRBV28; j_call: TRBJ2-7; cdr3_length: 14; clone_size: NA; cdr3_aa: CASSPGTASYEQYF; cdr3_nt: TGTGCCAGCAGTCCCGGGACAGCCTCCTACGAGCAGTACTTC
d_call: TRBD2; v_call: TRBV5-4; j_call: TRBJ2-3; cdr3_length: 17; clone_size: NA; cdr3_aa: CASSLAGLAGTTDTQYF; cdr3_nt: TGTGCCAGCAGCTTGGCGGGACTAGCGGGGACCACAGATACGCAGTATTTT
d_call: NA; v_call: TRBV19; j_call: TRBJ1-4; cdr3_length: 14; clone_size: NA; cdr3_aa: CASSRGRQTEKLFF; cdr3_nt: TGTGCCAGTAGTCGCGGGAGGCAGACTGAAAAACTGTTTTTT
d_call: NA; v_call: TRBV5-6; j_call: TRBJ1-1; cdr3_length: 13; clone_size: NA; cdr3_aa: CASSFIGATEAFF; cdr3_nt: TGTGCCAGCAGCTTTATAGGGGCCACTGAAGCTTTCTTT
d_call: TRBD2; v_call: TRBV4-3; j_call: TRBJ2-7; cdr3_length: 18; clone_size: NA; cdr3_aa: CASSQDVLAPSGSYEQYF; cdr3_nt: TGCGCCAGCAGCCAAGATGTGCTTGCCCCTAGCGGGAGTTACGAGCAGTACTTC
d_call: NA; v_call: TRBV29-1; j_call: TRBJ2-7; cdr3_length: 12; clone_size: NA; cdr3_aa: CSVEATRGEQYF; cdr3_nt: TGCAGCGTTGAAGCTACCCGAGGCGAGCAGTACTTC
d_call: NA; v_call: TRBV9; j_call: TRBJ1-4; cdr3_length: 14; clone_size: NA; cdr3_aa: CASSETAANEKLFF; cdr3_nt: TGTGCCAGCAGCGAGACTGCAGCTAATGAAAAACTGTTTTTT
d_call: TRBD2; v_call: TRBV30; j_call: TRBJ2-1; cdr3_length: 17; clone_size: NA; cdr3_aa: CAWRHERGRTPGNEQFF; cdr3_nt: TGTGCCTGGAGACACGAGCGGGGCCGGACTCCGGGTAATGAGCAGTTCTTC
d_call: NA; v_call: TRBV30; j_call: TRBJ2-1; cdr3_length: 11; clone_size: once; cdr3_aa: CAWGTGDEQFF; cdr3_nt: TGTGCCTGGGGGACTGGCGATGAGCAGTTCTTC
d_call: NA; v_call: TRBV11-2; j_call: TRBJ2-2; cdr3_length: 15; clone_size: NA; cdr3_aa: CASSRRTANTGELFF; cdr3_nt: TGTGCCAGCAGCCGCCGGACAGCGAACACCGGGGAGCTGTTTTTT
d_call: NA; v_call: TRBV7-9; j_call: TRBJ2-7; cdr3_length: 15; clone_size: NA; cdr3_aa: CASSPPQGFGNEQYF; cdr3_nt: TGTGCCAGCAGCCCACCCCAGGGATTTGGTAACGAGCAGTACTTC
d_call: NA; v_call: TRBV7-2; j_call: TRBJ1-1; cdr3_length: 15; clone_size: NA; cdr3_aa: CASSSSPQGGTEAFF; cdr3_nt: TGTGCCAGCAGCTCCAGTCCACAGGGAGGAACTGAAGCTTTCTTT
d_call: NA; v_call: TRBV28; j_call: TRBJ2-7; cdr3_length: 13; clone_size: NA; cdr3_aa: CASSSTVSYEQYF; cdr3_nt: TGTGCCAGCAGTTCGACGGTCTCCTACGAGCAGTACTTC
d_call: NA; v_call: TRBV18; j_call: TRBJ1-3; cdr3_length: 15; clone_size: NA; cdr3_aa: CASSPGQFSGNTIYF; cdr3_nt: TGTGCCAGCTCTCCAGGACAGTTCTCTGGAAACACCATATATTTT
d_call: NA; v_call: TRBV27; j_call: TRBJ2-7; cdr3_length: 14; clone_size: NA; cdr3_aa: CASSQSGFSYEQYF; cdr3_nt: TGTGCCAGCAGTCAGTCAGGCTTCTCCTACGAGCAGTACTTC
d_call: TRBD2; v_call: TRBV5-4; j_call: TRBJ2-3; cdr3_length: 14; clone_size: NA; cdr3_aa: CASSWEGSTDTQYF; cdr3_nt: TGTGCCAGCAGCTGGGAGGGCAGCACAGATACGCAGTATTTT
d_call: NA; v_call: TRBV6-6; j_call: TRBJ2-1; cdr3_length: 15; clone_size: NA; cdr3_aa: CASSYPGLVYNEQFF; cdr3_nt: TGTGCCAGCAGTTACCCGGGACTCGTTTACAATGAGCAGTTCTTC
d_call: NA; v_call: TRBV2; j_call: TRBJ1-2; cdr3_length: 16; clone_size: NA; cdr3_aa: CASRKVTGTGNYGYTF; cdr3_nt: TGTGCCAGCAGGAAAGTTACCGGGACGGGGAACTATGGCTACACCTTC
d_call: TRBD2; v_call: TRBV27; j_call: TRBJ2-7; cdr3_length: 14; clone_size: NA; cdr3_aa: CASSRTSVVYEQYF; cdr3_nt: TGTGCCAGCAGCCGGACTAGCGTCGTCTACGAGCAGTACTTC
d_call: TRBD1; v_call: TRBV18; j_call: TRBJ2-1; cdr3_length: 16; clone_size: NA; cdr3_aa: CASSPSQSFADREQFF; cdr3_nt: TGTGCCAGCTCACCCTCCCAAAGTTTCGCGGACAGGGAGCAGTTCTTC
d_call: NA; v_call: TRBV9; j_call: TRBJ2-7; cdr3_length: 13; clone_size: once; cdr3_aa: CASSEGITYEQYF; cdr3_nt: TGTGCCAGCAGCGAGGGGATAACCTACGAGCAGTACTTC
d_call: NA; v_call: TRBV6-6; j_call: TRBJ2-2; cdr3_length: 14; clone_size: NA; cdr3_aa: CASSYSWRTGELFF; cdr3_nt: TGTGCCAGCAGTTACTCTTGGCGGACCGGGGAGCTGTTTTTT
d_call: NA; v_call: TRBV7-2; j_call: TRBJ2-7; cdr3_length: 17; clone_size: once; cdr3_aa: CASSRKTQEGRSYEQYF; cdr3_nt: TGTGCCAGCAGCCGAAAAACTCAGGAGGGCCGATCCTACGAGCAGTACTTC
d_call: NA; v_call: TRBV28; j_call: TRBJ1-3; cdr3_length: 16; clone_size: NA; cdr3_aa: CASSALGGIAGNTIYF; cdr3_nt: TGTGCCAGCAGTGCCCTGGGGGGCATCGCTGGAAACACCATATATTTT
d_call: NA; v_call: TRBV14; j_call: TRBJ2-7; cdr3_length: 13; clone_size: once; cdr3_aa: CASSADSYYEQYF; cdr3_nt: TGTGCCAGCAGCGCCGACAGTTACTACGAGCAGTACTTC
d_call: NA; v_call: TRBV7-2; j_call: TRBJ2-3; cdr3_length: 16; clone_size: NA; cdr3_aa: CASSPIGWEGTDTQYF; cdr3_nt: TGTGCCAGCAGCCCGATTGGTTGGGAGGGCACAGATACGCAGTATTTT
d_call: TRBD1; v_call: TRBV27; j_call: TRBJ2-2; cdr3_length: 19; clone_size: NA; cdr3_aa: CASSTIYTPGQGYTGELFF; cdr3_nt: TGTGCCAGCAGTACGATATATACGCCGGGACAGGGGTACACCGGGGAGCTGTTTTTT
d_call: TRBD1; v_call: TRBV7-9; j_call: TRBJ2-4; cdr3_length: 16; clone_size: NA; cdr3_aa: CASSSTGGDAKNIQYF; cdr3_nt: TGTGCCAGCAGCTCGACAGGGGGCGATGCCAAAAACATTCAGTACTTC
d_call: NA; v_call: TRBV27; j_call: TRBJ2-5; cdr3_length: 13; clone_size: NA; cdr3_aa: CASSLGRGETQYF; cdr3_nt: TGTGCCAGCAGTTTGGGGAGGGGGGAGACCCAGTACTTC
d_call: TRBD1; v_call: TRBV27; j_call: TRBJ2-5; cdr3_length: 13; clone_size: few; cdr3_aa: CASSSGQRETQYF; cdr3_nt: TGTGCCAGCAGTTCGGGACAGAGAGAGACCCAGTACTTC
d_call: NA; v_call: TRBV7-9; j_call: TRBJ2-1; cdr3_length: 15; clone_size: NA; cdr3_aa: CASSLVGGFYNEQFF; cdr3_nt: TGTGCCAGCAGCTTAGTGGGCGGATTCTACAATGAGCAGTTCTTC
d_call: TRBD2; v_call: TRBV11-2; j_call: TRBJ2-7; cdr3_length: 15; clone_size: NA; cdr3_aa: CASSSSSGRHHEQYF; cdr3_nt: TGTGCCAGCAGCTCCTCTAGCGGGAGGCATCATGAGCAGTACTTC
d_call: NA; v_call: TRBV4-3; j_call: TRBJ2-7; cdr3_length: 15; clone_size: once; cdr3_aa: CASSPRVAEGYEQYF; cdr3_nt: TGCGCCAGCAGCCCCCGGGTAGCGGAGGGGTACGAGCAGTACTTC
d_call: NA; v_call: TRBV7-9; j_call: TRBJ2-1; cdr3_length: 13; clone_size: few; cdr3_aa: CASTTTGGGVQFF; cdr3_nt: TGTGCCAGCACTACCACTGGGGGCGGCGTGCAGTTCTTC
d_call: NA; v_call: TRBV28; j_call: TRBJ1-2; cdr3_length: 15; clone_size: NA; cdr3_aa: CASSFTMPSGYGYTF; cdr3_nt: TGTGCCAGCAGTTTCACCATGCCAAGTGGCTATGGCTACACCTTC
d_call: TRBD1; v_call: TRBV6-6; j_call: TRBJ1-2; cdr3_length: 14; clone_size: NA; cdr3_aa: CASRWTGRHYGYTF; cdr3_nt: TGTGCCAGCAGGTGGACAGGCCGACACTATGGCTACACCTTC
d_call: NA; v_call: TRBV9; j_call: TRBJ2-5; cdr3_length: 16; clone_size: NA; cdr3_aa: CASSGLGGSVGETQYF; cdr3_nt: TGTGCCAGCAGCGGATTGGGAGGTAGCGTTGGGGAGACCCAGTACTTC
d_call: TRBD1; v_call: TRBV2; j_call: TRBJ2-2; cdr3_length: 20; clone_size: few; cdr3_aa: CASNRIRDRAEGANTGELFF; cdr3_nt: TGTGCCAGCAATCGGATCCGGGACAGGGCCGAGGGGGCGAACACCGGGGAGCTGTTTTTT
d_call: NA; v_call: TRBV10-2; j_call: TRBJ1-3; cdr3_length: 15; clone_size: NA; cdr3_aa: CASSGITGTGNTIYF; cdr3_nt: TGCGCCAGCAGTGGGATAACAGGGACTGGAAACACCATATATTTT
d_call: NA; v_call: TRBV7-2; j_call: TRBJ2-7; cdr3_length: 12; clone_size: NA; cdr3_aa: CASSLPSYEQYF; cdr3_nt: TGTGCCAGCAGTCTTCCCTCCTACGAGCAGTACTTC
d_call: NA; v_call: TRBV18; j_call: TRBJ2-4; cdr3_length: 16; clone_size: NA; cdr3_aa: CASSLGRSNLANIQYF; cdr3_nt: TGTGCCAGCTCACTCGGGCGGTCAAACCTAGCAAACATTCAGTACTTC
d_call: NA; v_call: TRBV4-1; j_call: TRBJ1-4; cdr3_length: 15; clone_size: NA; cdr3_aa: CASSQDRRVREKLFF; cdr3_nt: TGCGCCAGCAGCCAAGATCGGAGGGTACGGGAAAAACTGTTTTTT
d_call: NA; v_call: TRBV20-1; j_call: TRBJ2-3; cdr3_length: 11; clone_size: few; cdr3_aa: CSAIRGDTQYF; cdr3_nt: TGCAGTGCTATCCGGGGGGATACGCAGTATTTT
d_call: TRBD1; v_call: TRBV5-1; j_call: TRBJ2-1; cdr3_length: 16; clone_size: once; cdr3_aa: CASSTQPGQGINEQFF; cdr3_nt: TGCGCCAGCAGCACGCAACCGGGACAGGGGATCAATGAGCAGTTCTTC
d_call: TRBD2; v_call: TRBV9; j_call: TRBJ2-1; cdr3_length: 15; clone_size: NA; cdr3_aa: CASSVGRGSTNEQFF; cdr3_nt: TGTGCCAGCAGCGTAGGTCGCGGGAGTACGAATGAGCAGTTCTTC
d_call: NA; v_call: TRBV21-1; j_call: TRBJ2-7; cdr3_length: 17; clone_size: NA; cdr3_aa: CASSIRGRTGRTYEQYF; cdr3_nt: TGTGCCAGCAGCATCAGAGGTCGGACAGGGAGAACCTACGAGCAGTACTTC
d_call: NA; v_call: TRBV29-1; j_call: TRBJ1-1; cdr3_length: 14; clone_size: NA; cdr3_aa: CSVEYVDLGTEAFF; cdr3_nt: TGCAGCGTTGAATACGTGGACCTAGGGACTGAAGCTTTCTTT
d_call: NA; v_call: TRBV5-6; j_call: TRBJ2-1; cdr3_length: 11; clone_size: few; cdr3_aa: CASSLGFEQFF; cdr3_nt: TGTGCCAGCAGCTTGGGATTTGAGCAGTTCTTC
d_call: NA; v_call: TRBV7-6; j_call: TRBJ2-1; cdr3_length: 11; clone_size: NA; cdr3_aa: CASSLAEEQFF; cdr3_nt: TGTGCCAGCAGCTTAGCGGAAGAGCAGTTCTTC
d_call: NA; v_call: TRBV27; j_call: TRBJ2-1; cdr3_length: 12; clone_size: few; cdr3_aa: CASSWTGNEQFF; cdr3_nt: TGTGCCAGCAGCTGGACGGGGAATGAGCAGTTCTTC